This TCR beta chain was captured in a study of CD8+CD57+ T cells in acquired aplastic anemia. Points from the study as a whole: Between patients and controls, CD8+ Simpson's diversity did not vary significantly.

This clonotype was recorded at least ten times. Its target is not known. Genomic DNA, serving as template, underwent TCR beta VDJ and CDR3 profiling. Via MiXCR, TCRdb re-called the reads, giving one row per CDR3 protein. In the table there are about 48,000 distinct CDR3 sequences, around 73% of which are singletons. This CDR3 has 13 residues. Trimming shortened V by 0 bases and J by 5 bases, and 7 bases separated the two germline ends. Germline CDR1 and CDR2: SGHKS and YYEKEE (reference sequence). Specimen: sorted CD4+, CD8+, or CD8+CD57+ T cells (not recorded which) from PBMCs. The chain recombines TRBV5-5 with TRBJ2-3, with no clear D. This receptor was identified in a human donor in good health, serving as a control. The CDR3: CASSLVEIDTQYF. In DNA, the CDR3 is TGTGCCAGCAGCTTGGTGGAAATAGATACGCAGTATTTT.